This entry lists 4 T cell receptor beta chains sequenced from one sample in a study of CD8+ T cells in alopecia areata. cDNA prepared by RNA extraction and subsequent reverse transcription served as the template for sequencing. Using immunoSEQ multiplex PCR, the repertoire was profiled, and TCRdb retains in-frame clones only, with some absent. The data show some 180,000 clones, over 55% seen once. The sample was CD4+ T cells sorted from blood, taken at week 0. All receptors come from a human donor with alopecia areata.

The V and J genes are TRBV9 and TRBJ2-7; tentatively, D is TRBD2 (6 bases). The CDR3 has 15 amino acids. From germline, CDR1 is SGDLS and CDR2 YYNGEE. V was trimmed by 3 bases and J by 0 bases, leaving 13 bases between them. The CDR3 nucleotides read TGTGCCAGCAGCGGGGGGGACTCCAGCTCCTACGAGCAGTACTTC. It specifies CASSGGDSSSYEQYF.

This clone was seen more than once but under ten times. The rearrangement uses TRBV5-1 and TRBJ1-1, with D perhaps matching TRBD1 (5 bases). The CDR3 is made up of 17 amino acids. Germline values: CDR1 SGHRS, CDR2 YFSETQ. V lost 4 bases, J lost 5 bases, and 24 bases lay in between. The CDR3 here is CASSRRVRGGINTEAFF. The CDR3 DNA sequence: TGCGCCAGCAGCCGTCGTGTGAGGGGAGGGATTAATACTGAAGCTTTCTTT.

J is TRBJ1-6 and V is TRBV6-4; D gene uncertain. With 0 bases removed from V and 13 bases from J, the gap between germline ends came to 7 bases. Per germline, CDR1 MRHNA and CDR2 SNTAGT. This CDR3 comprises 12 residues. CDR3 bases: TGTGCCAGCAGTGACTCGAAGGGTCCCCTCCACTTT. This translates into CASSDSKGPLHF.

Only one count was recorded for this clone. The chain employs TRBV14 and TRBJ2-3; 8 positions match TRBD2. CDR1 and CDR2 (germline): SGHDN, FVKESK. V was clipped by 6 bases and J by 3 bases; unmatched bases: 8. This CDR3 has 15 amino acids. The CDR3 reads CASSVQRGPTDTQYF. DNA of the CDR3: TGTGCCAGCAGTGTCCAGCGGGGGCCGACAGATACGCAGTATTTT.